This record covers a single T cell receptor (beta chain). No antigen is known for it. An end of the junction does not agree with germline; a read error may underlie this. For TCR beta, libraries came from iRepertoire HTBI primers and Arm-PCR of CDR3 regions. TCRdb used MiXCR to reprocess the multiplex PCR reads, holding one entry per CDR3 protein. Of fewer than 600,000 distinct CDR3 sequences in the sample, roughly 22% are singletons; the top ten hold around 13%. Looked up from germline, CDR1 is MNHEY and CDR2 is SVGAGI. The CDR3 is 14 amino acids. The time point denotes: persistent/refractory GD, antithyroid drugs over 5 years with positive TRAb. Extracted RNA from PBMCs served as the source of the TCR library. Enrollment of patients was through an endocrinology department in Xi'an, China. This entry comes from a study of regulatory T cells in long-lasting Graves disease. Study results and caveats: Favoring TRBV28, TRBJ1-2 and TRBJ2-5 was a feature seen in persistent disease.

This TCR derives from a female donor with Graves disease. The chain links TRBV6-5 to TRBJ2-2, with a tentative D call TRBD2 (5 bases). Specimen: peripheral blood mononuclear cells (PBMCs), collected when the disease was refractory, from a patient treated with antithyroid drugs. The CDR3 DNA reads as TGTGCCAGCAGTTACCTGGGGTTTTGGTGGGAGCCGTTTTTT. Translating gives CASSYLGFWWEPFF.